The 7 T cell receptor beta chains presented below share a single source sample, sequenced in a study of Graves' ophthalmopathy and Graves' hyperthyroidism. Investigators amplified TCR beta CDR3 regions from RNA transcripts. A first-round RT-PCR used HTBI primers, followed by a second-round multiplex PCR. TCRdb redid the calling of the multiplex PCR reads with MiXCR, one entry per CDR3 protein. The sample holds roughly 410,000 distinct CDR3 sequences, over 15% seen once. The sample taken for sequencing was peripheral blood. The receptors come from a woman aged 18-29 years with stable Graves' hyperthyroidism.

This clonotype was seen ten or more times. The rearrangement links TRBV5-1 to TRBJ2-2, with D possibly TRBD1 on 6 matching bases. There are 14 residues in the CDR3. The V end was cut by 7 bases, the J end by 4 bases, with 14 bases between. Germline assignment: CDR1 SGHRS and CDR2 YFSETQ. Here the CDR3 DNA reads TGCGCCAGCCTCTTTGAAGGGGGCACCGGGGAGCTGTTTTTT. Translating gives CASLFEGGTGELFF. The full variable domain, rest sourced from reference TRBV5-1 and TRBJ2-2, is KAGVTQTPRYLIKTRGQQVTLSCSPISGHRSVSWYQQTPGQGLQFLFEYFSETQRNKGNFPGRFSGRQFSNSRSEMNVSTLELGDSALYLCASLFEGGTGELFFGEGSRLTVL.

This clonotype was detected ten times or more. The gene calls are TRBV7-4 and TRBJ1-3; 7 bases map to TRBD1. The junction had 11 bases not matched to a gene; V was cut back by 6 bases and J by 0 bases. The CDR3 extends over 17 amino acids. The germline gives CDR1 SGHVT, CDR2 SQSDAQ. The CDR3 DNA reads as TGTGCCAGCAGTTCCCAGTGCAGACAGGGCTCTGGAAACACCATATATTTT. It specifies CASSSQCRQGSGNTIYF.

CDR3 in DNA: TGTGCCAGCAGTCGAGGGGGTGCCTACTCCTACGAGCAGTACTTC. As protein: CASSRGGAYSYEQYF. This sequence joins TRBV12-3 or TRBV12-4 and TRBJ2-7, with D tentatively TRBD1 (6 bases). This CDR3 spans 15 amino acids. The V end was cut by 5 bases, the J end by 0 bases, with 14 bases between.

Of note for this clonotype: At one of its ends the junction is not consistent with the germline gene, which may arise from a read error. This sequence joins TRBV6-1 and TRBJ1-1; D perhaps matches TRBD1 (6 bases). CDR3 size: 13 residues. CDR1 and CDR2 (germline): MNHNS, SASEGT. The CDR3 nucleotides are TGTGCCAGCAGGGGGACACTGAACACTGAAGCTTGCTTT. This codes for CASRGTLNTEACF.

With respect to this clonotype: Lacking the conserved final phenylalanine or tryptophan, this CDR3 likely reflects a read error. The limits of the CDR3 on the DNA are not certain, so only TCRdb's listed CDR3 is given. The gene calls are TRBV6-4 and TRBJ1-1. Looked up from germline, CDR1 is MRHNA and CDR2 is SNTAGT. The CDR3 length equals 13 residues, ends included. This CDR3 reads CASSENSNTEACY.

This clonotype was observed many times. The chain recombines TRBV12-3 or TRBV12-4 with TRBJ2-5; D is unresolved. V lost 1 base, J lost 11 bases, and 8 bases lay in between. The CDR3 extends over 11 amino acids. The CDR3: CASSLGLNQYF. The CDR3 DNA is TGTGCCAGCAGTTTAGGGCTGAATCAGTACTTC.

This clonotype was counted many times. This chain uses TRBV7-2 with TRBJ1-2; the match to TRBD1 covers 7 bases. From germline, CDR1 is SGHTA and CDR2 FQGNSA. The V segment lost 1 base and the J segment 10 bases; nucleotides outside the gene matches: 6. The CDR3 loop spans 13 amino acids. For the CDR3, the DNA is TGTGCCAGCAGCTTAGGACAGGGATTCGACTACACCTTC. It is translated as CASSLGQGFDYTF.